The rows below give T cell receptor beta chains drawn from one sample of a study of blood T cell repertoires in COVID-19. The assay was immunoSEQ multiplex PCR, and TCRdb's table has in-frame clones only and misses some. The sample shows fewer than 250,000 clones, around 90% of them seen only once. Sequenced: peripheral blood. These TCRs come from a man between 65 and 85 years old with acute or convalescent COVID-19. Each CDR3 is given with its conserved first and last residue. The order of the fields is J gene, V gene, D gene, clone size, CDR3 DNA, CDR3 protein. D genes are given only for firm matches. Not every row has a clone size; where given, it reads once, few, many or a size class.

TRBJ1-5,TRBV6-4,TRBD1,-,TGTGCCAGCAGTGACTCGGATTACAGGGGTGGCAATCAGCCCCAGCATTTT,CASSDSDYRGGNQPQHF
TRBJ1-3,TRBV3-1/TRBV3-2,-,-,TGTGCCAGCAGCCAAGTATACTTGCTCCACTCTGGAAACACCATATATTTT,CASSQVYLLHSGNTIYF
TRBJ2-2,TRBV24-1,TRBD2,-,TGTGCCACCAGTGATTACGGGACTAGCGGGGTACGGAACGGGGAGCTGTTTTTT,CATSDYGTSGVRNGELFF
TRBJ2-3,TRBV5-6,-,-,TGTGCCAGCAGCCGTCGGGTACAAGACACAGATACGCAGTATTTT,CASSRRVQDTDTQYF
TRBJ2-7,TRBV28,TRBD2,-,TGTGCCAGCAGTCGGTCGACTAGCGGATCCTACGAGCAGTACTTC,CASSRSTSGSYEQYF
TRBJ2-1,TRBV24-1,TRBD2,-,TGTGCCACCAGTCCCTCCGGGAGGTCAAGGGATGAGCAGTTCTTC,CATSPSGRSRDEQFF
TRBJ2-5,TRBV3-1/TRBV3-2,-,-,TGTGCCAGCAGCCTTAGGGGCCCAGAGACCCAGTACTTC,CASSLRGPETQYF
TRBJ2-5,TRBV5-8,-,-,TGTGCCAGCAGGCAAGGAGGGCTGGATGAGACCCAGTACTTC,CASRQGGLDETQYF
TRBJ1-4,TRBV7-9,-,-,TGTGCCAGCAGCCCAACCGGGACAAATGAAAAACTGTTTTTT,CASSPTGTNEKLFF
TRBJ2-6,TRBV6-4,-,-,TGTGCCAGCAGCCACGGAGGCACTGGGGCCAACGTCCTGACTTTC,CASSHGGTGANVLTF
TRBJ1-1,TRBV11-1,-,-,TGTGCCAGCAGCTTATCCAGGCGGACAAACACTGAAGCTTTCTTT,CASSLSRRTNTEAFF
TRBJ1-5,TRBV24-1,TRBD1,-,TGTGCCACCAGTGACACCGGGACAGATGAATTGCAGCCCCAGCATTTT,CATSDTGTDELQPQHF
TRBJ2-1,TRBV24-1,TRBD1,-,TGTGCCACCAGTGATGTAGCCTCGGACAGGGAGCAGTTCTTC,CATSDVASDREQFF
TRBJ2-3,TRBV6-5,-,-,TGTGCCAGCAGTTCCGTAACTAGCACAGATACGCAGTATTTT,CASSSVTSTDTQYF
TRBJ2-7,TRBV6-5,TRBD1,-,TGTGCCAGCAGTTACTCGGGACAGGGTTTCTCCTACGAGCAGTACTTC,CASSYSGQGFSYEQYF
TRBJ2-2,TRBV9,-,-,TGTGCCAGCAGCATATCGGGGGGCTCAAACACCGGGGAGCTGTTTTTT,CASSISGGSNTGELFF
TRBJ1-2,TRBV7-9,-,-,TGTGCCAGCAGCTTAGCCACAGGCACCTATGGCTACACCTTC,CASSLATGTYGYTF
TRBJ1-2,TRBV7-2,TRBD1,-,TGTGCCAGCAGCCAGAGGACAGGGGGAGGCTACACCTTC,CASSQRTGGGYTF
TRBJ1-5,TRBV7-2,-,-,TGTGCCAGCAGCTTAGTTGGAGGGGATAGCAATCAGCCCCAGCATTTT,CASSLVGGDSNQPQHF
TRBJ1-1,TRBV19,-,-,TGTGCCAGTACTCTTACGGGATTGGGAAACACTGAAGCTTTCTTT,CASTLTGLGNTEAFF
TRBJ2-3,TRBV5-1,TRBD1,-,TGCGCCAGCAGCTTATGGACAGGGAGCACAGATACGCAGTATTTT,CASSLWTGSTDTQYF
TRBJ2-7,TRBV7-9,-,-,TGTGCCAGCAGCTTAGCGGGGGGAGGTTCCGAGCAGTACTTC,CASSLAGGGSEQYF
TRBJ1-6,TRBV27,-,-,TGTGCCAGCAGCCTTGGGTCGGGGTACAATAATTCACCCCTCCACTTT,CASSLGSGYNNSPLHF
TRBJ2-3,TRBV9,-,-,TGTGCCAGCAGCGTAGGAGCGTGGCAGGGAATAGATACGCAGTATTTT,CASSVGAWQGIDTQYF
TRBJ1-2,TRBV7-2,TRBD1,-,TGTGCCAGCAGCTCCCGACAGGGGGCGAAAGGCTACACCTTC,CASSSRQGAKGYTF
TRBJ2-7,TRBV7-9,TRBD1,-,TGTGCCAGCAGCGGGGGACAGGGGAAGGTCTACGAGCAGTACTTC,CASSGGQGKVYEQYF
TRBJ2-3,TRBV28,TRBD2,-,TGTGCCAGCATAGCGGGAGGTATAGATACGCAGTATTTT,CASIAGGIDTQYF
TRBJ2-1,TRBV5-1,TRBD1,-,TGCGCCAGCAGCTTGGATGGGACAGGGGTATACGAGCAGTTCTTC,CASSLDGTGVYEQFF
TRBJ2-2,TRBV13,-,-,TGTGCCAGCAGCTTAAAAGGGGCCGGGGAGCTGTTTTTT,CASSLKGAGELFF
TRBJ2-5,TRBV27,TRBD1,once,TGTGCCAGCAGCTATGAGGGGGTCAGGGGGGAGACCCAGTACTTC,CASSYEGVRGETQYF
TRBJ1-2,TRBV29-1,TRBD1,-,TGCAGCGTTGAATTTCGCGACAGGGCTAATGGCTACACCTTC,CSVEFRDRANGYTF
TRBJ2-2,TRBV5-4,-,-,TGTGCCAGCAGCTTGGAAGGGCCAGGGCTTACCGGGGAGCTGTTTTTT,CASSLEGPGLTGELFF
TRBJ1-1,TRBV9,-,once,TGTGCCAGCACAGGGGCAACCCACACTGAAGCTTTCTTT,CASTGATHTEAFF
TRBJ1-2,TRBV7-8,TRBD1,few,TGTGCCAGCAGCTTAAACAGGGGCGGCTATGGCTACACCTTC,CASSLNRGGYGYTF
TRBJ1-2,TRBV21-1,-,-,TGTGCCAGCAGCAAAAGACAGGGATGCTATGGCTACACCTTC,CASSKRQGCYGYTF